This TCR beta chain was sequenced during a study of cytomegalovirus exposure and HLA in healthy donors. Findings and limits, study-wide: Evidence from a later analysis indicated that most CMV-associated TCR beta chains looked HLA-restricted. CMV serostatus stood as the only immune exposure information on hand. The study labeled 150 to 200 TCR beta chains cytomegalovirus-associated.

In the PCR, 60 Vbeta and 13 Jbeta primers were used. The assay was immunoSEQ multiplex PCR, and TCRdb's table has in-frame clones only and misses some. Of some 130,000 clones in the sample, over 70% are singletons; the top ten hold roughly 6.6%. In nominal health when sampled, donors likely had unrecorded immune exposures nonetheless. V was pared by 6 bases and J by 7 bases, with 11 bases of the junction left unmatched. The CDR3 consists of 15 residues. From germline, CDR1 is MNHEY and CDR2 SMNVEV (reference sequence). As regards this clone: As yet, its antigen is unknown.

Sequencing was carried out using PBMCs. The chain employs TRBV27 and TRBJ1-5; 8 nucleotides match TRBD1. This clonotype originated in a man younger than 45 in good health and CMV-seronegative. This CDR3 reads CASRGTGSPRQPQHF. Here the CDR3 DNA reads TGTGCCAGCAGGGGGACAGGTAGTCCGCGGCAGCCCCAGCATTTT.